Shown below are 22 T cell receptor beta chains from a single sample sequenced in a study of cytomegalovirus exposure and HLA in healthy donors. The PCR contained 60 Vbeta and 13 Jbeta primers. The table came from immunoSEQ multiplex PCR; TCRdb's copy has only in-frame clones and leaves some out. The sample records roughly 120,000 clones, 60% to 80% being singletons. Sequencing used PBMCs. The receptor source for this set is a man aged 50 to 60 in good health and CMV-seropositive.

The chain carries TRBV6-1 and TRBJ1-2; weak D call: TRBD1 (5 bases). Germline V lookup: CDR1 MNHNS, CDR2 SASEGT. The ends were cut back, 6 bases at V and 10 bases at J, with 15 bases in the middle. The CDR3 runs to 12 residues. The CDR3 region is CASSDVPGFYTF. The CDR3 DNA sequence: TGTGCCAGCAGCGACGTTCCAGGGTTCTACACCTTC.

V and J are TRBV4-1 and TRBJ1-6; unclear D gene. Germline CDR1 reads MGHRA; CDR2 reads YSYEKL. The CDR3 length is 18 residues. V was shortened by 0 bases and J by 2 bases, with 14 bases between the two germline ends. This chain's CDR3 is CASSQDLAGFTYNSPLHF. CDR3 coding DNA: TGCGCCAGCAGCCAAGATCTTGCAGGATTCACCTATAATTCACCCCTCCACTTT.

The rearrangement links TRBV7-9 to TRBJ2-7; the match to TRBD2 covers 7 bases. The CDR3 consists of 12 residues. The junction had 8 bases not matched to a gene; V was cut back by 10 bases and J by 5 bases. In germline, CDR1 is SEHNR, CDR2 FQNEAQ (reference sequence). This CDR3 reads CAIWGGSNEQYF. The CDR3 coding sequence is TGTGCCATCTGGGGGGGTTCCAACGAGCAGTACTTC.

The rearrangement uses TRBV6-4 and TRBJ1-6; possibly TRBD1 for D (5 bases). CDR3 length: 14 residues. V was cut by 0 bases and J by 7 bases, with 7 bases left in between. The germline gives CDR1 MRHNA, CDR2 SNTAGT. The CDR3 coding sequence is TGTGCCAGCAGTGACTCACGGGGGAATTCACCCCTCCACTTT. Residues: CASSDSRGNSPLHF.

The table lists this clone with a few counts. The rearrangement links TRBV5-1 to TRBJ1-4; D remains ambiguous. Germline V gives CDR1 SGHRS, CDR2 YFSETQ. The CDR3 is made up of 16 amino acids. Between the trimmed V and J ends, which lost 2 bases and 13 bases, there was a span of 24 bases. This CDR3 is CASSFATGRPGEGLFF. The CDR3 coding sequence is TGCGCCAGCAGCTTCGCCACCGGAAGACCCGGTGAGGGACTGTTTTTT.

The sample holds one count of this clone. The genes are TRBV5-1 and TRBJ2-5; TRBD2 agrees at 8 bases. The CDR3 sequence is 16 residues long. With V trimmed by 3 bases and J by 5 bases, 12 bases remained unmatched. CDR1 SGHRS and CDR2 YFSETQ come from the germline V gene. The CDR3 here is CASSSLPGGGSETQYF. The CDR3 nucleotides are TGCGCCAGCAGCTCCCTACCGGGAGGGGGGAGTGAGACCCAGTACTTC.

Only a few counts were recorded for this clone. V is TRBV6-6 and J is TRBJ2-4, with D unclear. Trimming cost V 2 bases and J 0 bases, with 11 bases left between them. CDR1 is MNHNY and CDR2 is SVGAGI in the germline V gene (reference sequence). The CDR3 is made up of 16 amino acids. The DNA for the CDR3 is TGTGCCAGCAGTTACCTTTCCAACATAGCCAAAAACATTCAGTACTTC. Translated: CASSYLSNIAKNIQYF.

This clone appeared a single time. The V and J genes are TRBV10-3 and TRBJ1-6, with no clear D. CDR3 length: 17 amino acids. Per the germline V gene, CDR1 is ENHRY and CDR2 is SYGVKD. V lost 3 bases to trimming and J lost 0 bases, with 12 bases between them. The CDR3 sequence is CAISDGQRSSYNSPLHF. The DNA of the CDR3 is TGTGCCATCAGTGATGGGCAGCGGAGCTCCTATAATTCACCCCTCCACTTT.

V is TRBV6-5 and J is TRBJ1-1, with a possible D match to TRBD1 (5 bases). Germline CDR1 reads MNHEY; CDR2 reads SVGAGI. V lost 5 bases and J 0 bases, leaving 7 bases between the germline ends. The CDR3 sequence is 13 residues long. In DNA, the CDR3 is TGTGCCAGCAGTCGACAGCTGAACACTGAAGCTTTCTTT. This translates into CASSRQLNTEAFF.

V is TRBV6-1 and J is TRBJ1-5; 7 nucleotides line up with TRBD1. CDR1 MNHNS and CDR2 SASEGT come from the germline V gene. CDR3 length: 16 residues. J gave up 7 bases and V 1 base, and 10 bases lay outside the gene matches. The DNA of the CDR3 is TGTGCCAGCAGTGAAGTGGTGAGGACAGGCAGGCAGCCCCAGCATTTT. Its protein is CASSEVVRTGRQPQHF.

This clone was detected a few times. The chain recombines TRBV2 with TRBJ2-2; D not certain. CDR1 is SNHLY, CDR2 FYNNEI, per germline. CDR3 length: 13 amino acids. Trimming stripped 7 bases from V and 7 bases from J, with 13 bases between. CDR3 sequence: CASTYLRGGELFF. Written as DNA, the CDR3 is TGTGCCAGCACCTACCTTAGAGGCGGGGAGCTGTTTTTT.

The genes are TRBV7-9 and TRBJ2-3, with 16 nucleotides matching TRBD2. The length of the CDR3 is 17 residues. The germline V gene encodes CDR1 SEHNR and CDR2 FQNEAQ (reference sequence). J was trimmed by 5 bases and V by 5 bases; bases with no gene match: 7. The CDR3 loop is CASSLMGLAGGRDTQYF. The CDR3 coding sequence is TGTGCCAGCAGCCTGATGGGACTAGCGGGAGGGAGAGATACGCAGTATTTT.

This chain uses TRBV25-1 with TRBJ1-1, with 7 bases fitting TRBD1. Trimming removed 4 bases from V and 0 bases from J; junction bases left unmatched: 11. The length of the CDR3 is 17 residues. The germline V gene has CDR1 MGHDK and CDR2 SYGVNS. The CDR3 DNA sequence: TGTGCCAGCAGTGGGCCAGACAGGGCCCTTATGAACACTGAAGCTTTCTTT. It encodes CASSGPDRALMNTEAFF.

The chain recombines TRBV9 with TRBJ2-3, with 7 bases matching TRBD2. V dropped 0 bases and J dropped 0; count of bases not matched to a gene: 4. This CDR3 spans 16 amino acids. Germline V lookup: CDR1 SGDLS, CDR2 YYNGEE. CDR3 region: CASSVGGGRSTDTQYF. The CDR3 nucleotides are TGTGCCAGCAGCGTAGGGGGCGGGAGAAGCACAGATACGCAGTATTTT.

The chain combines TRBV27 with TRBJ1-1, with a tentative D call TRBD1 (6 bases). The ends were cut back, 5 bases at V and 4 bases at J, with 14 bases in the middle. The CDR3 loop spans 14 amino acids. Germline CDR1 MNHEY, CDR2 SMNVEV (reference sequence). CDR3 protein: CASSHYLRGTEAFF. The CDR3 region has the DNA TGTGCCAGCAGTCACTATCTCAGGGGCACTGAAGCTTTCTTT.

The rearrangement uses TRBV25-1 and TRBJ2-1; D perhaps matches TRBD1 (5 bases). CDR3 length equals 14 residues. Germline V gives CDR1 MGHDK, CDR2 SYGVNS. Trimming cost V 1 base and J 5 bases, with 9 bases left between them. The CDR3 bases are TGTGCCAGCAGTGAATTAGCAGGGAACAATGAGCAGTTCTTC. As protein: CASSELAGNNEQFF.

This chain connects TRBV6-1 to TRBJ1-2; the match to TRBD1 covers 9 bases. Germline CDR1 reads MNHNS; CDR2 reads SASEGT. J lost 14 bases, V lost 6 bases, and 10 bases had no gene match. The CDR3 spans 12 residues. Here the CDR3 reads CASRDGQGRVTF. CDR3 nucleotide sequence: TGTGCCAGCAGGGACGGACAGGGGAGGGTAACCTTC.

This chain uses TRBV9 with TRBJ2-5, with 7 nucleotides matching TRBD2. The junction had 3 bases not matched to a gene; V was cut back by 2 bases and J by 5 bases. Germline lookup yields CDR1 SGDLS and CDR2 YYNGEE. CDR3 length: 13 residues. CDR3 loop: CASSVLGGETQYF. CDR3 coding DNA: TGTGCCAGCAGCGTGCTCGGGGGGGAGACCCAGTACTTC.

This chain connects TRBV18 to TRBJ2-1; the D gene is possibly TRBD1 (6 bases). CDR3 size: 15 residues. Germline V gene data show CDR1 as KGHSH and CDR2 as LQKENI. V lost 3 bases to trimming and J lost 5 bases, with 14 bases between them. DNA for the CDR3: TGTGCCAGCTCACCTCAGCGGACAGCCAACAATGAGCAGTTCTTC. It yields the protein CASSPQRTANNEQFF.

The chain carries TRBV7-9 and TRBJ1-4, with D hard to call. Germline assignment: CDR1 SEHNR and CDR2 FQNEAQ (reference sequence). CDR3 size: 13 residues. V lost 7 bases to trimming and J lost 7 bases, with 13 bases between them. The DNA of the CDR3 is TGTGCCAGCACTCGGGGATCTGGTGAAAAACTGTTTTTT. Translating it yields CASTRGSGEKLFF.

The CDR3 reads CASSPSIGTSGRHLSSTDTQYF. CDR3 coding DNA: TGTGCCAGCAGCCCATCGATAGGGACTAGCGGGAGACATCTATCTAGCACAGATACGCAGTATTTT. V gene TRBV9 combines with J gene TRBJ2-3, with 14 bases fitting TRBD2. The CDR3 is made up of 22 amino acids. The ends lost 4 bases at V and 0 bases at J; junction bases unmatched: 19. Germline CDR1 and CDR2: SGDLS and YYNGEE.

The chain couples TRBV10-3 to TRBJ1-2; D ambiguous. CDR1 is ENHRY, CDR2 SYGVKD, per germline. Trimming took off 4 bases at V and 1 base at J, with 7 bases between the two ends. This CDR3 has 13 residues. The CDR3 here is CAISVENNYGYTF. The DNA for the CDR3 is TGTGCCATCAGTGTTGAGAATAACTATGGCTACACCTTC.